This T cell receptor beta chain was retrieved from a study of OX40 agonist ivuxolimab in advanced cancers. Study background: Patients enrolled in dose escalation were diagnosed with hepatocellular carcinoma, melanoma, renal cell or head and neck cancer. Earlier treatment with anti-PD-1, anti-PD-L1 or anti-CTLA-4 was permitted, and roughly 42% had received some. Whole-study results and caveats: The antigen specificity of the peripheral T cells (those that were expanded) was not determined.

Sampling times: baseline, cycle 4 day 1, cycle 7 day 1. Looked up from germline, CDR1 is SGHRS and CDR2 is YFSETQ. The CDR3 length is 15 residues. Deletions cut 0 bases from V and 1 base from J, with 10 bases between. Profiling relied on immunoSEQ multiplex PCR, and the TCRdb table lists in-frame clones only, not all of them. The table has roughly 70,000 clones, more than 75% seen once. Worth noting for this clone: Its matching antigen is unknown.

Here the sequenced sample was CD4+ or CD8+ T cells sorted from blood, taken in a trial of the OX40 agonist ivuxolimab. This receptor was identified in an adult with an advanced solid tumor such as melanoma, head and neck, liver or kidney cancer. V is TRBV5-1 and J is TRBJ1-1, with TRBD1 as a possible D gene (6 bases). Here the CDR3 DNA reads TGCGCCAGCAGCTTGGAGGGGGGAACGAACACTGAAGCTTTCTTT. Encoded protein: CASSLEGGTNTEAFF.